The 19 T cell receptor beta chains in this list originate from one sample, sequenced in a study of cytomegalovirus exposure and HLA in healthy donors. The protocol was immunoSEQ multiplex PCR, while the TCRdb copy is restricted to in-frame clones and leaves out a portion. The sample includes some 90,000 clones, 96% of them seen just once. Sequencing was carried out using PBMCs. These receptors were collected from a man aged 18 to 29 in good health and CMV-seronegative.

This clone has just one count. The J gene is TRBJ1-5, the V gene TRBV2; no definite D call. V lost 2 bases and J 7 bases, leaving 15 bases between the germline ends. This CDR3 has 15 amino acids. Germline V gene lookup returns CDR1 SNHLY and CDR2 FYNNEI. The CDR3 spells CASSELFGEAQPQHF. CDR3 sequence (DNA): TGTGCCAGCAGTGAACTCTTCGGCGAGGCCCAGCCCCAGCATTTT.

The chain employs TRBV18 and TRBJ2-3, with D possibly matching TRBD2 (6 bases). The CDR3 is 15 residues long. V lost 2 bases and J 5 bases, leaving 14 bases between the germline ends. Looked up from germline, CDR1 is KGHSH and CDR2 is LQKENI. The CDR3 nucleotides are TGTGCCAGCTCACCAATGGCTAGCGTAGGAGATACGCAGTATTTT. Translation gives CASSPMASVGDTQYF.

The rearrangement joins TRBV9 to TRBJ1-1; D perhaps matches TRBD1 (6 bases). The V end was cut by 3 bases, the J end by 2 bases, with 11 bases between. The germline CDR1 and CDR2 sequences are SGDLS and YYNGEE. The CDR3 spans 14 residues. The CDR3 spells CASSALTGNTEAFF. CDR3 nucleotide sequence: TGTGCCAGCAGCGCTTTGACAGGAAACACTGAAGCTTTCTTT.

This chain uses TRBV6-5 with TRBJ1-2; D gene uncertain. Germline V CDR1 and CDR2: MNHEY, SVGAGI. The ends were cut back, 8 bases at V and 6 bases at J, with 19 bases in the middle. The CDR3 consists of 14 residues. The CDR3 DNA reads as TGTGCCAGCTTCAACTCGGCTATGGGCGATGGCTACACCTTC. Protein: CASFNSAMGDGYTF.

The V call is TRBV10-1, the J call TRBJ2-7, with 7 bases matching TRBD2. The CDR3 contains 15 residues. From germline, CDR1 is WNHNN and CDR2 SYGVQD (reference sequence). The J segment lost 2 bases and the V segment lost 0 bases, leaving 4 bases of the junction unmatched. The CDR3 region has the DNA TGCGCCAGCAGTGAGTCGGCTAGCGGAGCCTACGAGCAGTACTTC. This translates into CASSESASGAYEQYF.

The chain is built from TRBV28 and TRBJ2-1; 7 bases agree with TRBD2. The CDR3 is 12 residues long. The V gene end was trimmed by 6 bases and the J gene end by 9 bases; junction bases not matched to a gene: 5. Germline-derived CDR1 and CDR2 are MDHEN and SYDVKM. CDR3 nucleotide sequence: TGTGCCAGCAGATTGGGGGGGGGTGAGCAGTTCTTC. It is translated as CASRLGGGEQFF.

The DNA for the CDR3 is TGTGCCAGCTCACCACCGACACAGGCAACTAATGAAAAACTGTTTTTT. This sequence encodes CASSPPTQATNEKLFF. The rearrangement joins TRBV18 to TRBJ1-4, with a possible D match to TRBD1 (5 bases). The V and J ends lost 0 bases and 0 bases respectively, with 8 bases between them. The CDR3 length is 16 residues. Germline V gene data show CDR1 as KGHSH and CDR2 as LQKENI.

The V and J genes are TRBV7-3 and TRBJ2-3, with TRBD1 as a possible D gene (6 bases). Germline CDR1 reads SGHTA; CDR2 reads FQGTGA. V lost 5 bases to trimming and J lost 4 bases, with 10 bases between them. The CDR3 consists of 13 residues. The CDR3 loop is CASSLDRPDTQYF. The CDR3 nucleotides are TGTGCCAGCAGCCTCGACAGGCCAGATACGCAGTATTTT.

This clone has more than one count but fewer than ten. The V call is TRBV2, the J call TRBJ1-4; the match to TRBD1 covers 9 bases. The CDR3 is 14 amino acids. Looked up from germline, CDR1 is SNHLY and CDR2 is FYNNEI. Germline trimming cut 5 bases from V and 9 bases from J; bases unmatched to any gene: 7. Written as DNA, the CDR3 is TGTGCCAGCAGTCCAGGGACAGGGACGAAAAAACTGTTTTTT. Its translation is CASSPGTGTKKLFF.

This chain uses TRBV4-1 with TRBJ1-2, with 10 bases matching TRBD1. With 4 bases clipped from V and 7 bases from J, the junction kept 18 bases outside the gene matches. The V gene's germline CDR1 is MGHRA and CDR2 YSYEKL. This CDR3 spans 18 amino acids. As DNA, the CDR3 is TGCGCCAGCAGCCCCGAAGGTTGGCGTGGGACAGGGGATGGTGGCTACACCTTC. The encoded protein is CASSPEGWRGTGDGGYTF.

The chain links TRBV6-5 to TRBJ1-2, with 8 bases that match TRBD1. After removal of 2 bases from V and 7 bases from J, the junction contained 3 bases not matched to a gene. The CDR3 covers 13 residues. Germline lookup yields CDR1 MNHEY and CDR2 SVGAGI. The CDR3 protein is CASSYSQGAGYTF. The CDR3 DNA reads as TGTGCCAGCAGTTACAGCCAGGGGGCTGGCTACACCTTC.

The chain carries TRBV2 and TRBJ1-1; 9 bases align to TRBD1. V was clipped by 6 bases and J by 5 bases; unmatched bases: 7. This CDR3 has 14 amino acids. In germline, CDR1 is SNHLY, CDR2 FYNNEI. The CDR3 sequence: CASRWDREVTEAFF. CDR3 bases: TGTGCCAGCAGATGGGACAGGGAGGTGACTGAAGCTTTCTTT.

The V gene is TRBV5-1, the J gene TRBJ1-2; no definite D call. The CDR3 totals 14 residues. V lost 0 bases to trimming and J lost 4 bases, with 10 bases between them. From germline, CDR1 is SGHRS and CDR2 YFSETQ. This CDR3 reads CASSLGQDPYGYTF. In DNA, the CDR3 is TGCGCCAGCAGCTTGGGCCAGGATCCCTATGGCTACACCTTC.

The CDR3 reads CASSPAGTGGMDTQYF. DNA for the CDR3: TGTGCCAGTTCGCCCGCCGGGACAGGGGGGATGGATACGCAGTATTTT. The chain has TRBV19 and TRBJ2-3, with 11 bases aligning to TRBD1. V lost 8 bases, J lost 6 bases, and 13 bases stayed unmatched. The germline gives CDR1 LNHDA, CDR2 SQIVND (reference sequence). This CDR3 has 16 amino acids.

The V gene is TRBV11-3, the J gene TRBJ2-1, with a tentative D call TRBD1 (5 bases). Trimming took 0 bases from V and 0 from J, leaving 9 bases between them. Per germline, CDR1 SGHNT and CDR2 YENEEA. CDR3 length equals 16 residues. The CDR3 here is CASSLDSGSSYNEQFF. The CDR3 DNA reads TGTGCCAGCAGCTTAGACTCAGGGTCCTCCTACAATGAGCAGTTCTTC.

The V call is TRBV6-5, the J call TRBJ1-4; tentative D call: TRBD1 (6 bases). The ends were cut back, 4 bases at V and 3 bases at J, with 12 bases in the middle. Per the germline V gene, CDR1 is MNHEY and CDR2 is SVGAGI. There are 15 residues in the CDR3. For the CDR3, the DNA is TGTGCCAGCAGTTCGGACAGCTCTCCTAATGAAAAACTGTTTTTT. It specifies CASSSDSSPNEKLFF.

In regard to this clone: Other DNA sequences in this specimen translate into the identical CDR3. This chain uses TRBV15 with TRBJ1-5; D unclear. The CDR3 runs to 15 residues. With 5 bases removed from V and 6 bases from J, the gap between germline ends came to 17 bases. Germline V CDR1 and CDR2: LNHNV, YYDKDF (reference sequence). CDR3 region: CATSRNVGVAQPQHF. The CDR3 region has the DNA TGTGCCACCAGCCGCAATGTCGGGGTCGCTCAGCCCCAGCATTTT. Supplemented by reference TRBV15 and TRBJ1-5, the full variable domain reads DAMVIQNPRYQVTQFGKPVTLSCSQTLNHNVMYWYQQKSSQAPKLLFHYYDKDFNNEADTPDNFQSRRPNTSFCFLDIRSPGLGDTAMYLCATSRNVGVAQPQHFGDGTRLSIL.

V is TRBV7-9 and J is TRBJ2-1; 7 nucleotides match TRBD1. Per germline, CDR1 SEHNR and CDR2 FQNEAQ (reference sequence). The CDR3 totals 14 residues. V lost 8 bases and J lost 8; bases outside the gene matches: 12. CDR3 DNA sequence: TGTGCCAGCGACCCGGACCGCACAGGGGATGAGCAGTTCTTC. This gives the protein CASDPDRTGDEQFF.

The chain combines TRBV27 with TRBJ1-5; D remains unclear. V dropped 0 bases and J dropped 0 bases, with 6 bases sitting between them. Germline CDR1 and CDR2: MNHEY and SMNVEV (reference sequence). The CDR3 length is 15 residues. This CDR3 reads CASSLSRVSNQPQHF. CDR3 nucleotides: TGTGCCAGCAGTTTATCCCGGGTTAGCAATCAGCCCCAGCATTTT.